This T cell receptor (beta chain) was documented in a study of response to subunit inactivated influenza vaccine. Study findings and constraints: T cells newly recruited by each seasonal influenza vaccination are few, the authors suggested.

CDR3 length equals 13 residues. V lost 0 bases to trimming and J lost 1 base, with 6 bases between them. CDR1 is DFQATT and CDR2 is SNEGSKA in the germline V gene (reference sequence). TCRdb analysed the RT-PCR reads with MiXCR anew, one entry per CDR3 protein. The sample consists of about half a million distinct CDR3 sequences, around 25% of them appearing once. This clonotype was recorded many times. The antigen is unknown. The gene calls are TRBV20-1 and TRBJ1-1; D perhaps matches TRBD1 (5 bases). The sequencing here drew on CD4+ T cells sorted from PBMCs, taken about 5 days after vaccination. The TCR sequence derives from a man aged 50-59 years who received an inactivated influenza vaccine. The CDR3 DNA reads TGCAGTGCTAGAGATGGGGGGAACACTGAAGCTTTCTTT. Its translation is CSARDGGNTEAFF.